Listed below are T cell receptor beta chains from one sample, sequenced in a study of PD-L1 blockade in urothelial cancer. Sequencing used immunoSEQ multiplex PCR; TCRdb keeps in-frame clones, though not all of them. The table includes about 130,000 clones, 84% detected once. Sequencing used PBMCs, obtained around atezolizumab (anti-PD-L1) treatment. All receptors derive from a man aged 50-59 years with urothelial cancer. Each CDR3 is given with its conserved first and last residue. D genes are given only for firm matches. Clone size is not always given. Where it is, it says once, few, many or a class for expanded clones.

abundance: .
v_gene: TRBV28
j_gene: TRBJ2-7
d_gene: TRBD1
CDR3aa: CASSLGGQGLREQYF
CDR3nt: TGTGCCAGCAGTTTAGGGGGACAGGGTCTGAGGGAGCAGTACTTC

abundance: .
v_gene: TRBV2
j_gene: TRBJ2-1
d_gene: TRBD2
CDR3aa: CASMGTSGTYNEQFF
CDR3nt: TGTGCCAGCATGGGGACTAGCGGGACCTACAATGAGCAGTTCTTC

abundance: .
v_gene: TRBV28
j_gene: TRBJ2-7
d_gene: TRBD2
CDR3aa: CASSFIGAGGLFYEQYF
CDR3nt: TGTGCCAGCAGTTTTATAGGGGCGGGGGGGTTGTTCTACGAGCAGTACTTC

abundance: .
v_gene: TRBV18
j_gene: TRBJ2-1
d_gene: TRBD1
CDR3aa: CASSPLTGRLGLDEQFF
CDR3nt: TGTGCCAGCTCACCCTTGACAGGGCGCTTGGGGTTGGATGAGCAGTTCTTC

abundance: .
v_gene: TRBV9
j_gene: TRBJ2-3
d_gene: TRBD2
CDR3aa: CASSVGRGGRGTDTQYF
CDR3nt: TGTGCCAGCAGCGTAGGGAGGGGCGGGAGAGGCACAGATACGCAGTATTTT

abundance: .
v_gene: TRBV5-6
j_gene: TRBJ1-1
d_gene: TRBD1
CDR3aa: CASSLTGAHGTEAFF
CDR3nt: TGTGCCAGCAGCTTGACAGGGGCCCATGGGACTGAAGCTTTCTTT

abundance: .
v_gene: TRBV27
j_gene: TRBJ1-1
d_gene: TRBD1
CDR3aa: CASKRTGIFTEAFF
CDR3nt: TGTGCCAGCAAACGGACAGGGATCTTCACTGAAGCTTTCTTT

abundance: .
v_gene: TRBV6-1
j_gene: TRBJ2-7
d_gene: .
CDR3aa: CASSPSYEQYF
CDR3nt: TGTGCCAGCAGTCCGTCCTACGAGCAGTACTTC

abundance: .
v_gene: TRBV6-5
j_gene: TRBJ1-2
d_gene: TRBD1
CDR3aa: CASSPGTGGGYTF
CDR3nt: TGTGCCAGCAGTCCCGGGACAGGCGGTGGCTACACCTTC

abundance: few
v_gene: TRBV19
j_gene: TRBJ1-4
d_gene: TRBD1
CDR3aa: CASTDRGQRKLFF
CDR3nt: TGTGCCAGTACCGACAGGGGGCAGAGAAAACTGTTTTTT

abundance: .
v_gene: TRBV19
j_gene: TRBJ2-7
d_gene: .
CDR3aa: CVRREQYF
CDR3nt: TGTGTCCGTCGCGAGCAGTACTTC

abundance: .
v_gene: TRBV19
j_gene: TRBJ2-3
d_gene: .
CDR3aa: CASSGGAARTDTQYF
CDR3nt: TGTGCCAGTAGTGGAGGGGCAGCGAGGACAGATACGCAGTATTTT

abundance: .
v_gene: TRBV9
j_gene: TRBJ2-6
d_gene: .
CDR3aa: CASSAGTPGANVLTF
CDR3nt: TGTGCCAGCAGCGCGGGGACACCTGGGGCCAACGTCCTGACTTTC

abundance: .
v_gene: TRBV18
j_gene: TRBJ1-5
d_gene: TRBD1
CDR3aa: CASSLQDRGGPQHF
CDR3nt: TGTGCCAGCTCACTTCAGGACAGGGGCGGGCCCCAGCATTTT

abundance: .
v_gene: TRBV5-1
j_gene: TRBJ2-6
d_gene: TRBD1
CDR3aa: CASSQGGAGGANVLTF
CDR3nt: TGCGCCAGCAGCCAAGGGGGCGCTGGTGGGGCCAACGTCCTGACTTTC

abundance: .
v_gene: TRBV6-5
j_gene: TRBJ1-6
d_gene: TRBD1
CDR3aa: CASSDTGDSPLHF
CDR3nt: TGTGCCAGCAGTGACACAGGGGATTCACCCCTCCACTTT

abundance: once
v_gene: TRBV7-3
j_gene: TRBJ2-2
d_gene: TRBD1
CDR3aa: CASSLNGQGGTGELFF
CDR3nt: TGTGCCAGCAGCTTAAATGGACAGGGAGGCACCGGGGAGCTGTTTTTT

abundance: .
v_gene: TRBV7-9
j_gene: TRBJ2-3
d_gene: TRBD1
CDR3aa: CASIKRQGSTDTQYF
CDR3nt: TGTGCCAGCATCAAACGACAGGGGAGCACAGATACGCAGTATTTT

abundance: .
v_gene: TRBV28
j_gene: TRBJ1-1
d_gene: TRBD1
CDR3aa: CASITGGLWGTEAFF
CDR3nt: TGTGCCAGCATCACAGGGGGCTTGTGGGGCACTGAAGCTTTCTTT

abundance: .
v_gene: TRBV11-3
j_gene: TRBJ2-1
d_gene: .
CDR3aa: CASSPGSYNEQFF
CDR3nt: TGTGCCAGCAGCCCGGGCTCCTACAATGAGCAGTTCTTC

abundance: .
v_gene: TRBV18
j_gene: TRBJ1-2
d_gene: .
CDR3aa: CASSIKTGQFYYGYTF
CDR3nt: TGTGCCAGCTCAATTAAAACCGGACAGTTTTACTATGGCTACACCTTC

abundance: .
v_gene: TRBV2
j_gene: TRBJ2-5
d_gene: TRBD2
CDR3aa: CASSETTSGRETQYF
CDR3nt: TGTGCCAGCAGCGAAACGACTAGCGGGAGAGAGACCCAGTACTTC

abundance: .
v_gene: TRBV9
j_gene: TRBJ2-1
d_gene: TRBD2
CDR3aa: CASSTRTGLAGDNEQFF
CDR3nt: TGTGCCAGCAGCACCCGGACGGGACTAGCGGGAGATAATGAGCAGTTCTTC

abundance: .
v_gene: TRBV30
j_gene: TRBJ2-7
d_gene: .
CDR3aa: CAWSVSSISYEQYF
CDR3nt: TGTGCCTGGAGTGTATCCAGTATTTCCTACGAGCAGTACTTC

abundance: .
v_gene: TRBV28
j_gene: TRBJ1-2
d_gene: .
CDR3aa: CASSLEGYNYGYTF
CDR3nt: TGTGCCAGCAGTTTAGAGGGATATAACTATGGCTACACCTTC

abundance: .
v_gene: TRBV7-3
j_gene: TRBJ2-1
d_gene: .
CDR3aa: CASSYDSSYNEQFF
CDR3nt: TGTGCCAGCAGTTACGACAGCTCCTACAATGAGCAGTTCTTC

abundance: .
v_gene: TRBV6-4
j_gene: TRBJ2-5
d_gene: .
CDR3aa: CASSSDRQQETQYF
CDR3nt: TGTGCCAGCAGTTCGGACAGACAGCAAGAGACCCAGTACTTC

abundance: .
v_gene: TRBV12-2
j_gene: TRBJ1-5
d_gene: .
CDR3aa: CASRLLWNQPQHF
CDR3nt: TGTGCAAGTCGCCTTCTATGGAATCAGCCCCAGCATTTT

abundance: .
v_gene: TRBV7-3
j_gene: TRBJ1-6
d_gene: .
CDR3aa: CASSLNHQGGKSPLHF
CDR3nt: TGTGCCAGCAGCCTGAACCACCAGGGAGGAAAATCACCCCTCCACTTT

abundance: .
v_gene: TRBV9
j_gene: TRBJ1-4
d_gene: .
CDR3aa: CASSVASGRGTNEKLFF
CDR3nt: TGTGCCAGCAGCGTAGCTTCAGGGCGCGGCACTAATGAAAAACTGTTTTTT